Given below is one T cell receptor beta chain in context. Given a much more abundant clone one base away, this may be a read error. Without the conserved terminal phenylalanine or tryptophan, this CDR3 likely stems from a read error. The germline V gene encodes CDR1 SGHDT and CDR2 YYEEEE. The V gene lost 1 base and the J gene lost 0 bases, with 13 bases spanning the gap. CDR3 length: 16 residues. The sample belongs to a study of regulatory T cells in long-lasting Graves disease. Time point given: newly diagnosed GD, antithyroid drugs for less than 3 months. Researchers made the TCR library from RNA that was extracted from PBMCs. In building TCR beta libraries, iRepertoire HTBI primers were used together with Arm-PCR of CDR3 regions. One entry per CDR3 protein, called by TCRdb with MiXCR from the multiplex PCR reads. Among about 420,000 distinct CDR3 sequences listed, 15% to 20% were seen once. This sample also appeared in a second study, on T cells in Graves' hyperthyroidism and ophthalmopathy. That work contributes: Patients aged 18 to 65 with hyperthyroidism were newly diagnosed, with duration under 2 months. HTBI primers were employed in a first-round RT-PCR of the TCR CDR3.

The TCR sequence derives from a young woman with Graves disease. The chain links TRBV5-6 to TRBJ1-1; a weak D match, TRBD1 (5 bases). The source material was peripheral blood mononuclear cells (PBMCs), sampled at new diagnosis, from a patient treated with antithyroid drugs. The CDR3 nucleotides read TGTGCCAGCAGCTTGCCAGGGTTGGGGGTGAACACTGAAGCTTTCCTT. It is translated as CASSLPGLGVNTEAFL.